This T cell receptor (beta chain) was captured by sequencing in a study of T cells after yellow fever vaccination. Background on the study: Fractions containing few cells were prepared with SMART-Seq v4 Ultra Low Input. Broader study findings: Abundant clonotypes from the bulk population could get into FACS-sorted repertoires as contaminants. Boosting was followed by the reappearance of most primary-vaccination clones (less than 98% CD4, 88% CD8). Overall, a small share of clonotypes was seen in both CD4 and CD8 compartments.

This CDR3 is built from 15 residues. CDR1 SGHDT and CDR2 YYEEEE come from the germline V gene. V was shortened by 1 base and J by 2 bases, with 10 bases between the two germline ends. Each CDR3 protein is one row after TCRdb ran MiXCR on the 5' RACE reads. The table includes about 240,000 distinct CDR3 sequences, 6.9% detected once. As regards this clonotype: What it binds is not known.

This sequence joins TRBV5-6 and TRBJ1-5; no definite D call. The source is a man in his thirties or forties who received the YFV17D yellow fever vaccine. Material: CD4+ T cells sorted from PBMCs, obtained 15 days after the yellow fever booster vaccination. CDR3 sequence: CASSLTGRGNQPQHF. As DNA, the CDR3 is TGTGCCAGCAGCTTGACGGGAAGGGGCAATCAGCCCCAGCATTTT.